The text below deals with one TCR beta chain. This sample was taken from a study of blood T cell repertoires in COVID-19. About the study: Samples came from the United States, Italy and Spain, spanning acute and convalescent COVID-19.

Sequenced by immunoSEQ multiplex PCR; TCRdb stores in-frame clones only, minus some. Among about 98,000 clones listed, roughly 80% were seen once. The V segment lost 4 bases and the J segment 7 bases; nucleotides outside the gene matches: 10. The germline V gene encodes CDR1 SGHRS and CDR2 YFSETQ. The CDR3 has 14 residues. The receptor was derived from a man aged 55 to 70 with active or convalescent COVID-19. The chain carries TRBV5-1 and TRBJ2-7, with 8 bases that match TRBD2. The specimen was peripheral blood. This chain's CDR3 is CASSPGGAGQEQYF. The CDR3 bases are TGCGCCAGCAGCCCGGGAGGGGCTGGGCAAGAGCAGTACTTC.